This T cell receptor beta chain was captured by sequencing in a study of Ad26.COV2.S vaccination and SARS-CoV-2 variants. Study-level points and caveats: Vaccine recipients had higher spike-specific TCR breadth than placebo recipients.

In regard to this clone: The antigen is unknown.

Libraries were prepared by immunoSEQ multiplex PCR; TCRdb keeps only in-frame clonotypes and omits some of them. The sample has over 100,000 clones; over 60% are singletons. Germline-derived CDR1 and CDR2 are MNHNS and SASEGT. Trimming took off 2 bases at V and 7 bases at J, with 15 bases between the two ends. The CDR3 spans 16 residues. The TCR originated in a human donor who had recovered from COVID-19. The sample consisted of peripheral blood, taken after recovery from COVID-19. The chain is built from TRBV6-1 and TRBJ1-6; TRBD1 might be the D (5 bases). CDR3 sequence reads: CASSESFGAGNSPLHF. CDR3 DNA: TGTGCCAGCAGTGAATCATTCGGGGCTGGGAATTCACCCCTCCACTTT.